Sequencing of this TCR beta chain was carried out in a study of spatial heterogeneity in lung cancer. Looking at the study overall: Across the raw uncorrected reads, a unique TCR and UMI combination was observed, on average, more than ten times.

Every molecule of TCR cDNA had its own unique molecular identifier. Via MiXCR, TCRdb re-called the 5' RACE reads, giving one row per CDR3 protein. The table includes roughly 49,000 distinct CDR3 sequences, under 7.5% detected once. This clonotype was seen many times. Antigen unknown. As for time point: sample taken at primary tumor resection. No cell sorting; template was whole RNA from tumor, lung tissue or PBMC. The donor group consisted of under 90 patients who had untreated, early-stage non-small cell lung cancer. General observations from the study: Circulating ubiquitous expanded tumor TCRs were observed more frequently at resection than at follow-up.

CDR3 length: 19 residues. Germline CDR1 reads MGHDK; CDR2 reads SYGVNS. The V segment lost 4 bases and the J segment 0 bases; nucleotides outside the gene matches: 9. The chain carries TRBV25-1 and TRBJ2-6; 10 bases line up with TRBD1. This clonotype was obtained from a female donor with early-stage non-small cell lung cancer. The sample in question was PBMCs, obtained at surgery. CDR3 in DNA: TGTGCCAGCAGTGCCCTTCCGGGACAGGGGCCCTCTGGGGCCAACGTCCTGACTTTC. It specifies CASSALPGQGPSGANVLTF.